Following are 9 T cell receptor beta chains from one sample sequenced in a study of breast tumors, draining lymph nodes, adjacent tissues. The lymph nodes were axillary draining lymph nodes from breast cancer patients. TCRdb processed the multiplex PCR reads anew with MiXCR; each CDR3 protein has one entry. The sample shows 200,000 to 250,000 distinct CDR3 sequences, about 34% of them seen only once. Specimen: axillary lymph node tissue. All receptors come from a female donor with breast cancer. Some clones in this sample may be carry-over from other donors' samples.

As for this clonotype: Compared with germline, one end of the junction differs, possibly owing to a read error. CDR3 in DNA: TGTGCCGGCAGCTTTAGGGCAGGGGGCGCGATCCCCAGCGGCTACACCTTC. It yields the protein CAGSFRAGGAIPSGYTF. The chain combines TRBV7-3 with TRBJ1-2; 8 nucleotides match TRBD1. Germline CDR1 reads SGHTA; CDR2 reads FQGTGA. This CDR3 spans 17 amino acids.

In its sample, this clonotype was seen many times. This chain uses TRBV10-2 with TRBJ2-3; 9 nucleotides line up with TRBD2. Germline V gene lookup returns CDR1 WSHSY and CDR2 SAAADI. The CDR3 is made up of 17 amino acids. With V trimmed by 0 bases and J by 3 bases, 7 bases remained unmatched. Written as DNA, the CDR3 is TGCGCCAGCAGTGAGTCCGTGGGCGGGAGGGGTACAGATACGCAGTATTTT. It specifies CASSESVGGRGTDTQYF.

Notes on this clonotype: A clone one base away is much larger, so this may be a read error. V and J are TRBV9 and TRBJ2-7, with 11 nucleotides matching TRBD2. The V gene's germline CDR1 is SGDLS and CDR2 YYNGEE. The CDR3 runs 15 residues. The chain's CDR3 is CVSSVGTSGLYEQYF. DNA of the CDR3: TGTGTCAGCAGCGTCGGGACTAGCGGACTCTACGAGCAGTACTTC. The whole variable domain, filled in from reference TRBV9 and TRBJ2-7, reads DSGVTQTPKHLITATGQRVTLRCSPRSGDLSVYWYQQSLDQGLQFLIQYYNGEERAKGNILERFSAQQFPDLHSELNLSSLELGDSALYFCVSSVGTSGLYEQYFGPGTRLTVT.

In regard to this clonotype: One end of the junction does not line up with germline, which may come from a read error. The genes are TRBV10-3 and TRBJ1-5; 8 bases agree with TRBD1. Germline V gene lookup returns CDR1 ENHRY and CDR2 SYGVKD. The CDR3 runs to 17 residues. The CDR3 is CASSLRGTGMGNQPQHF. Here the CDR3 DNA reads TGTGCCAGCAGTTTAAGGGGGACAGGTATGGGCAATCAGCCCCAGCATTTT.

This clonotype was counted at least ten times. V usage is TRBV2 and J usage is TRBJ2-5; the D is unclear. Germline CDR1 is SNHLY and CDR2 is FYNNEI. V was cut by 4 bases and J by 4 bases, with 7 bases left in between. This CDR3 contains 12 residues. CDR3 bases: TGTGCCAGCAGTGCCGGGTCAGAGACCCAGTACTTC. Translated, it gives CASSAGSETQYF.

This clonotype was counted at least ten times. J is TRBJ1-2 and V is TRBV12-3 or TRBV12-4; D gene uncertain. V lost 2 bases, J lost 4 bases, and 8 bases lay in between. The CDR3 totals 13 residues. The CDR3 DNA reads TGTGCCAGCAGTTTAAGAACAGTCTATGGCTACACCTTC. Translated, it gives CASSLRTVYGYTF.

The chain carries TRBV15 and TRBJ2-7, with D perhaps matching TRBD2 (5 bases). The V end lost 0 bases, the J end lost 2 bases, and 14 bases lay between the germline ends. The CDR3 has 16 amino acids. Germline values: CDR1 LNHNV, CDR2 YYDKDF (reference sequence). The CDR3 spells CATSRDPGNPPYEQYF. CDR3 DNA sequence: TGTGCCACCAGCAGAGATCCGGGGAACCCCCCCTACGAGCAGTACTTC. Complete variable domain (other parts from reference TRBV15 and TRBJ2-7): DAMVIQNPRYQVTQFGKPVTLSCSQTLNHNVMYWYQQKSSQAPKLLFHYYDKDFNNEADTPDNFQSRRPNTSFCFLDIRSPGLGDTAMYLCATSRDPGNPPYEQYFGPGTRLTVT.

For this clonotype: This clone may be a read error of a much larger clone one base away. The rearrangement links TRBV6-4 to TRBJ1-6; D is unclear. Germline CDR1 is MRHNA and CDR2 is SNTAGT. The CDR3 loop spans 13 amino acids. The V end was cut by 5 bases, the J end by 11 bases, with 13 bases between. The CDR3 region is CASSHTNSAPLHF. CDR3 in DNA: TGTGCCAGCAGTCACACCAATTCGGCACCCCTCCACTTT.

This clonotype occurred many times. The CDR3: CSVVGGLGTQYF. CDR3 in DNA: TGCAGCGTTGTAGGTGGGCTGGGGACCCAGTACTTC. This chain links TRBV29-1 with TRBJ2-5; D is unclear. CDR3 length: 12 residues. Germline V gene sequence: CDR1 SQVTM, CDR2 ANQGSEA. V gave up 4 bases and J gave up 7 bases, with 13 bases separating them. The full variable domain, in which reference TRBV29-1 and TRBJ2-5 provide the parts outside the CDR3, is SAVISQKPSRDICQRGTSLTIQCQVDSQVTMMFWYRQQPGQSLTLIATANQGSEATYESGFVIDKFPISRPNLTFSTLTVSNMSPEDSSIYLCSVVGGLGTQYFGPGTRLLVL.